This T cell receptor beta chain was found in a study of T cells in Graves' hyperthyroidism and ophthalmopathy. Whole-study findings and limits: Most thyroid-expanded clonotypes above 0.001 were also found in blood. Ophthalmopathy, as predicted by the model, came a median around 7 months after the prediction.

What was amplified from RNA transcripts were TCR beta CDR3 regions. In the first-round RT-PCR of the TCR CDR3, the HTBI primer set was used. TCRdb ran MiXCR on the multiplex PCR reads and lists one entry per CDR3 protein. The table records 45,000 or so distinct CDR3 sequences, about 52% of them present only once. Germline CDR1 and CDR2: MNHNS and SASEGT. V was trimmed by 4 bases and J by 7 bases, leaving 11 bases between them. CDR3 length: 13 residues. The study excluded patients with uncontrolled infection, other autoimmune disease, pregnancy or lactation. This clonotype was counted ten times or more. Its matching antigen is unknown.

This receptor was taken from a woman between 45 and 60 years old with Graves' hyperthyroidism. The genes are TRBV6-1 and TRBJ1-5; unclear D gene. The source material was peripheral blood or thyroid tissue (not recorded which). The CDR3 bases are TGTGCCAGCAGTGCAGACCGCGGGCAGCCCCAGCATTTT. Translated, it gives CASSADRGQPQHF.